A selection of T cell receptor beta chains follows, all from one sample in a study of vaccination effects on CD4 cells after COVID-19. For these TCRs, the target antigens are not known. TCRdb's table, derived via immunoSEQ multiplex PCR, lists solely in-frame clones and lacks some. The table includes about 19,000 clones, around 74% detected once. Source: CD4+ T cells from PBMCs cultured with SARS-CoV-2 spike peptides, taken before COVID-19 vaccination. These TCRs come from a human donor who had a prior SARS-CoV-2 infection. Each CDR3 is given with its conserved first and last residue. The order of the fields is D gene, J gene, V gene, CDR3 protein, CDR3 DNA. D genes are given only for firm matches.

>TRBD1|TRBJ2-4|TRBV4-2
CASSRAGTAVAKNIQYF
TGTGCCAGCAGCCGCGCCGGGACAGCGGTAGCCAAAAACATTCAGTACTTC